This record looks at one T cell receptor beta chain sequence and its context. Its antigen remains unknown. The data were taken from a study of T cell responses to AZD1222 COVID-19 vaccine. General study findings and limits: Donors were chiefly white British, with a greater number of females, and clonal diversity was perhaps underestimated.

Trimming removed 4 bases at V and 7 bases at J, with 13 bases between. This CDR3 has 13 residues. CDR1 LGHDT and CDR2 YNNKEL come from the germline V gene (reference sequence). Method: immunoSEQ multiplex PCR; TCRdb's copy keeps in-frame clones and lacks some. The sample holds over 90,000 clones; around nine tenths are singletons and the top ten take around 2.9%. The receptor was isolated from an adult who received the AZD1222 COVID-19 vaccine. V gene TRBV3-1 (or the pseudogene TRBV3-2) combines with J gene TRBJ1-2; D not certain. The sample in question was peripheral blood, obtained 28 days after the second AZD1222 dose. CDR3 DNA sequence: TGTGCCAGCAGCCCCGCGGCGGCAGGTGGCTACACCTTC. As protein: CASSPAAAGGYTF.